The rows below give T cell receptor beta chains drawn from one sample of a study of patients and donors after allogeneic stem cell transplantation. TCRdb processed the RT-PCR reads anew with MiXCR; each CDR3 protein has one entry. Of fewer than 75,000 distinct CDR3 sequences listed, roughly 14% were seen once; the top ten hold roughly 34%. The sample comprised blood, either unsorted or a sorted T cell fraction (not recorded which). Receptor source: a human donor who was either an allogeneic HSCT recipient or a stem cell or donor lymphocyte infusion donor (not recorded which). It is not recorded whose cells these are; they may come from a transplant donor. Both conserved end residues are part of each CDR3. A D gene is named only where the DNA matches it firmly. Expanded clones get a size class; other rows say once, few or many, or leave the size out.

v_call	clone_size	j_call	d_call	cdr3_aa	cdr3_nt
TRBV6-5	few	TRBJ2-1	.	CASKGAINEQFF	TGTGCCAGTAAGGGAGCAATAAATGAGCAGTTCTTC
TRBV3-1	medium-sized	TRBJ1-2	.	CASSPTDYTNYGYTF	TGTGCCAGCAGCCCGACGGACTATACTAACTATGGCTACACCTTC
TRBV7-2	few	TRBJ2-1	.	CASSLAGGTSYNEQFF	TGTGCCAGCAGCTTAGCGGGCGGGACCTCCTACAATGAGCAGTTCTTC
TRBV5-5	.	TRBJ2-5	TRBD2	CASSLLTSGSEETQYF	TGTGCCAGCAGCTTGCTGACTAGCGGGAGTGAAGAGACCCAGTACTTC
TRBV10-2	.	TRBJ2-3	.	CASSGRPRRGLGSRTDTQYF	TGCGCCAGCAGTGGGAGACCTAGAAGGGGGTTGGGTAGCCGCACAGATACGCAGTATTTT
TRBV6-4	.	TRBJ2-1	.	CASSDPFRGEGPYNEQFF	TGTGCCAGCAGTGACCCGTTCAGGGGGGAGGGCCCCTACAATGAGCAGTTCTTC
TRBV9	.	TRBJ2-7	TRBD1	CASSPGQVVYEQYF	TGTGCCAGCAGCCCGGGACAGGTGGTCTACGAGCAGTACTTC
TRBV19	.	TRBJ2-1	TRBD2	CASSTPSGLTNEQFF	TGTGCCAGTAGTACTCCTAGCGGGCTAACCAATGAGCAGTTCTTC
TRBV25-1	many	TRBJ1-3	TRBD1	CASSELGGGQSGNTIYF	TGTGCCAGCAGTGAATTGGGAGGGGGACAGTCTGGAAACACCATATATTTT
TRBV27	.	TRBJ1-1	TRBD1	CASSYTGTVNTEAFF	TGTGCCAGCAGTTACACCGGGACAGTGAACACTGAAGCTTTCTTT
TRBV12-3/TRBV12-4	.	TRBJ2-1	.	CASTLGEGLRFYNEQFF	TGTGCCAGCACCCTCGGAGAGGGTTTGAGGTTTTACAATGAGCAGTTCTTC
TRBV29-1	few	TRBJ2-3	TRBD1	CSVQGTGKRDTQYF	TGCAGCGTTCAAGGGACAGGGAAAAGAGATACGCAGTATTTT
TRBV10-1	.	TRBJ1-2	.	CASSPGPSYGYTF	TGCGCCAGCAGTCCCGGACCATCCTATGGCTACACCTTC
TRBV3-1	.	TRBJ2-2	TRBD2	CASSLGTSGYGELFF	TGTGCCAGCAGCCTCGGGACTAGCGGGTACGGGGAGCTGTTTTTT
TRBV10-2	.	TRBJ2-2	TRBD1	CASSAQGATTGELFF	TGCGCCAGCAGTGCTCAGGGGGCTACCACCGGGGAGCTGTTTTTT
TRBV18	few	TRBJ1-6	.	CASSLRDLNSPLHF	TGTGCCAGCTCCCTCCGGGACCTTAATTCACCCCTCCACTTT
TRBV6-2/TRBV6-3	.	TRBJ2-3	TRBD2	CASSSAASGRTLTDTQYF	TGTGCCAGCAGTTCTGCAGCTAGCGGGAGGACCCTCACAGATACGCAGTATTTT
TRBV10-1	.	TRBJ2-1	.	CASSEGSSGTAEQFF	TGCGCCAGCAGTGAAGGGAGTAGCGGGACAGCTGAGCAGTTCTTC
TRBV12-3/TRBV12-4	.	TRBJ1-1	.	CASSFWPLEAFF	TGTGCCAGCAGTTTTTGGCCCCTTGAAGCTTTCTTT
TRBV12-3/TRBV12-4	few	TRBJ2-3	TRBD2	CASSWASGHTDTQYF	TGTGCCAGCAGTTGGGCTAGCGGACACACAGATACGCAGTATTTT
TRBV12-3/TRBV12-4	.	TRBJ2-7	TRBD1	CASSFRPSPDRGWSYEQYF	TGTGCCAGCAGTTTCCGTCCCAGCCCAGACAGGGGGTGGTCCTACGAGCAGTACTTC
TRBV19	.	TRBJ1-4	.	CASSIEGEQGEKLFF	TGTGCCAGTAGTATAGAGGGGGAGCAAGGTGAAAAACTGTTTTTT
TRBV7-9	few	TRBJ2-1	TRBD2	CASSLGLAVYNEQFF	TGTGCCAGCAGTCTAGGACTAGCGGTTTACAATGAGCAGTTCTTC
TRBV6-5	.	TRBJ2-7	TRBD1	CASSYDTGALLYEQYF	TGTGCCAGCAGTTACGACACAGGGGCCCTTCTCTACGAGCAGTACTTC
TRBV25-1	.	TRBJ2-4	.	CASSSSGHKNIQYF	TGTGCCAGCAGTAGTAGCGGACATAAAAACATTCAGTACTTC
TRBV7-9	many	TRBJ1-6	.	CASSSDQGSRNSPLHF	TGTGCCAGCAGCTCCGATCAGGGAAGTCGGAATTCACCCCTCCACTTT
TRBV24-1	.	TRBJ2-2	.	CAVTGDTGELFF	TGTGCCGTAACGGGCGACACCGGGGAGCTGTTTTTT
TRBV25-1	.	TRBJ1-5	.	CASSEAGSQPQHF	TGTGCCAGCAGTGAAGCAGGGAGTCAGCCCCAGCATTTT
TRBV24-1	few	TRBJ2-1	.	CATSDPPFDNEQFF	TGTGCCACCAGTGATCCCCCTTTCGACAATGAGCAGTTCTTC
TRBV7-9	few	TRBJ2-5	.	CASSLRGLGQTQYF	TGTGCCAGCAGCTTACGAGGGTTGGGGCAGACCCAGTACTTC
TRBV20-1	.	TRBJ1-1	.	CSAGGHMNTEAFF	TGCAGTGCTGGGGGACACATGAACACTGAAGCTTTCTTT
TRBV7-8	few	TRBJ2-5	.	CASSLAEQGQETQYF	TGTGCCAGCAGCTTAGCGGAACAGGGCCAAGAGACCCAGTACTTC
TRBV27	.	TRBJ1-2	TRBD1	CASSLQTGDLYGYTF	TGTGCCAGCAGTCTACAGACAGGGGATCTCTATGGCTACACCTTC
TRBV7-9	.	TRBJ1-2	.	CASSPEPGGYSYTF	TGTGCCAGCAGCCCTGAGCCTGGCGGCTATAGCTACACCTTC
TRBV11-3	.	TRBJ1-1	.	CASSLVSSAMNTEAFF	TGTGCCAGCAGCTTAGTATCATCGGCAATGAACACTGAAGCTTTCTTT
TRBV10-3	.	TRBJ2-2	TRBD1	CAINDRGNANTGELFF	TGTGCCATCAACGACAGGGGGAATGCGAACACCGGGGAGCTGTTTTTT
TRBV6-5	few	TRBJ2-1	TRBD1	CASSRQGAVTYNEQFF	TGTGCCAGCAGCCGACAGGGGGCTGTAACCTACAATGAGCAGTTCTTC
TRBV7-2	many	TRBJ1-2	.	CASSLELGYTF	TGTGCCAGCAGCCTCGAGTTGGGCTACACCTTC
TRBV15	few	TRBJ2-1	.	CATSREWDNNNEQFF	TGTGCCACCAGCAGAGAATGGGACAACAACAATGAGCAGTTCTTC
TRBV27	.	TRBJ1-1	TRBD1	CASSFSPGQGHLGF	TGTGCCAGCAGTTTTTCCCCGGGACAGGGCCACCTTGGCTTT
TRBV2	few	TRBJ2-2	.	CASSDSRWETGELFF	TGTGCCAGCAGTGATTCAAGATGGGAGACCGGGGAGCTGTTTTTT
TRBV20-1	few	TRBJ2-2	TRBD2	CSARVQGSVSGTDGELFF	TGCAGTGCTAGAGTTCAGGGTAGTGTAAGCGGGACGGACGGGGAGCTGTTTTTT
TRBV5-1	.	TRBJ2-2	.	CASSLGHNTGELFF	TGCGCCAGCAGCTTGGGACACAACACCGGGGAGCTGTTTTTT
TRBV29-1	.	TRBJ1-1	TRBD1	CSVEVLTGGQGAFF	TGCAGCGTTGAAGTCCTGACAGGGGGTCAAGGAGCTTTCTTT
TRBV25-1	.	TRBJ1-4	.	CASSEGGRADEKLFF	TGTGCCAGCAGTGAGGGGGGGAGGGCCGATGAAAAACTGTTTTTT
TRBV7-8	few	TRBJ2-5	TRBD1	CASSFPRTGKMQTQYF	TGTGCCAGCAGCTTTCCCCGGACAGGGAAGATGCAGACCCAGTACTTC
TRBV4-2	few	TRBJ2-1	TRBD2	CASSQAGTSNEQFF	TGTGCCAGCAGCCAAGCTGGGACTAGTAATGAGCAGTTCTTC
TRBV20-1	few	TRBJ2-1	TRBD2	CSAASGRYEQFF	TGCAGTGCTGCTAGCGGGAGGTACGAGCAGTTCTTC
TRBV20-1	many	TRBJ1-1	.	CSFKAGNTEAFF	TGCAGTTTCAAGGCGGGGAACACTGAAGCTTTCTTT